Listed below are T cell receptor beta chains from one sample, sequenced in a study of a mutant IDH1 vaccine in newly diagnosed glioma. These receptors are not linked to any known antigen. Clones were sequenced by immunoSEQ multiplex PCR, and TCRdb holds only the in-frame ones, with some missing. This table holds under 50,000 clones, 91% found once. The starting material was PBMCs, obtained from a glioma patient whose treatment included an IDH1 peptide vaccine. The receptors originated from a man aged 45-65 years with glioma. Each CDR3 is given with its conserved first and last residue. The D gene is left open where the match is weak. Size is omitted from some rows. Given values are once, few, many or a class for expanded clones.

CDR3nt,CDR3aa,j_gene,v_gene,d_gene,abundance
TGCGCCAGCAGCCAACGGACTAGCGGGAGGGCCGAAAAATACGAGCAGTACTTC,CASSQRTSGRAEKYEQYF,TRBJ2-7,TRBV4-1,TRBD2,-
TGTGCCAGCAGCTTAGGGGCCGAGCAGTTCTTC,CASSLGAEQFF,TRBJ2-1,TRBV5-8,-,-
TGTGCCACCAGCAGAGATCCGGGAGACTATGGCTACACCTTC,CATSRDPGDYGYTF,TRBJ1-2,TRBV15,-,-
TGTGCCAGCAGCTTAGGGCTAGGGGGAACCTACGAGCAGTACTTC,CASSLGLGGTYEQYF,TRBJ2-7,TRBV7-9,-,-
TGTGCCAGCTGCGTTATGGGTCTAAATCAGCCCCAGCATTTT,CASCVMGLNQPQHF,TRBJ1-5,TRBV2,-,few
TGTGCCAGCAGCGTAGGAGTGGACAGCCGCCCCTATGGCTACACCTTC,CASSVGVDSRPYGYTF,TRBJ1-2,TRBV9,-,-
TGTGCCAGCAGCCCAGGGGCTAGCGGGAGAGGCGGGGAGCTGTTTTTT,CASSPGASGRGGELFF,TRBJ2-2,TRBV7-6,TRBD2,-
TGTGCCAGCCGGGCAGGGGAGGGAAGAGAGACCCAGTACTTC,CASRAGEGRETQYF,TRBJ2-5,TRBV6-1,-,-
TGTGCCAGCAGCTTGGGACAGGGGATTACCGGGGAGCTGTTTTTT,CASSLGQGITGELFF,TRBJ2-2,TRBV5-5,TRBD1,few
TGCGCCAGCAGCCCCGGCAGGGGAGGAGGCACAGATACGCAGTATTTT,CASSPGRGGGTDTQYF,TRBJ2-3,TRBV5-1,-,-
TGCGCCAGCAGTGCTGGGGTCAGTGAGCAGTTCTTC,CASSAGVSEQFF,TRBJ2-1,TRBV10-2,-,-
TGTGCCAGCAGTTACGAAGGACTAGCGGGAACCTACGAGCAGTACTTC,CASSYEGLAGTYEQYF,TRBJ2-7,TRBV6-5,TRBD2,once
TGTGCCAGCAGTGTCGGGGGGGCAGGAAATGAGCAGTTCTTC,CASSVGGAGNEQFF,TRBJ2-1,TRBV2,TRBD2,-
TGCGCCAGCAGCGGAGAAGAGACCCAGTACTTC,CASSGEETQYF,TRBJ2-5,TRBV5-1,-,-
TGTGCCAGCACCAGGGGACCTGGAAACACCATATATTTT,CASTRGPGNTIYF,TRBJ1-3,TRBV5-6,-,-
TGTGCCAGCAGAACAGGGAGCGGCGTGGAAGCTTTCTTT,CASRTGSGVEAFF,TRBJ1-1,TRBV19,-,-
TGCGCCAGCAGCCCGGAGGGGGGGCTCACTGAAGCTTTCTTT,CASSPEGGLTEAFF,TRBJ1-1,TRBV5-1,-,-
TGCGCCAGCAGCGGACAGGGTCCCTACGAGCAGTACTTC,CASSGQGPYEQYF,TRBJ2-7,TRBV5-1,TRBD1,-
TGTGCCTCCAGGGGGGAAAACATTCAGTACTTC,CASRGENIQYF,TRBJ2-4,TRBV10-3,-,once
TGCGCCAGCAGCTTGGAGACTAGCGGGGACGAGATCGAACACCGGGGAGCTGTTTTT,CASSLETSGDEIEHRGAVF,TRBJ2-2,TRBV5-1,TRBD2,-
TGTGCCTGGCTCGGTCCACCCCTCCACTTT,CAWLGPPLHF,TRBJ1-6,TRBV30,-,-
TGTGCCAGCAGTTCCGGGAATAGGGAGGCCGATTACAATGAGCAGTTCTTC,CASSSGNREADYNEQFF,TRBJ2-1,TRBV27,-,-
TGCGCCAGCAGTCGAGCTTCTCGCAATCAGCCCCAGCATTTT,CASSRASRNQPQHF,TRBJ1-5,TRBV4-1,-,-
TGTGCCGGGGGACAGGGCTTCTACGAGCAGTACTTC,CAGGQGFYEQYF,TRBJ2-7,TRBV10-3,TRBD1,-
TGCGCCAGCAGCCCTGCCCTCCCTCACCGCGATGAGCAGTTCTTC,CASSPALPHRDEQFF,TRBJ2-1,TRBV5-1,-,-
TGCGCCAGCAGCTGGGGGGACTTAGGGGCACAAGAGACCCAGTACTTC,CASSWGDLGAQETQYF,TRBJ2-5,TRBV5-1,-,-
TGTGCCAGCAGCCCCCGCCTGGGAGGGTTAGAGACCCAGTACTTC,CASSPRLGGLETQYF,TRBJ2-5,TRBV14,TRBD2,-